This T cell receptor (beta chain) was sequenced in a study of beta chain features in type 1 diabetes. Study results and caveats: VDJ junctions sequenced from type 1 diabetes patients showed fewer insertions and more deletions.

TCRB transcripts that were expressed got sequenced, as all of the isolated RNA had been reverse transcribed. This table comes from immunoSEQ multiplex PCR, and its TCRdb copy is limited to in-frame clones, with some not included. The sample has about 900,000 clones, roughly 15% seen once. This clone has just a few counts. Its antigen remains unidentified. Looked up from germline, CDR1 is SNHLY and CDR2 is FYNNEI. The CDR3 has 14 residues. V was shortened by 6 bases and J by 2 bases, with 14 bases between the two germline ends. Specimen: naive CD4+ T cells from blood. This chain uses TRBV2 with TRBJ2-7; D possibly corresponds to TRBD1 (6 bases). This receptor was taken from a young woman in good health. CDR3 residues: CASSYREPAYEQYF. The CDR3 DNA follows: TGTGCCAGCAGCTACAGGGAACCAGCCTACGAGCAGTACTTC. Full variable domain (remainder filled in from reference TRBV2 and TRBJ2-7): EPEVTQTPSHQVTQMGQEVILRCVPISNHLYFYWYRQILGQKVEFLVSFYNNEISEKSEIFDDQFSVERPDGSNFTLKIRSTKLEDSAMYFCASSYREPAYEQYFGPGTRLTVT.